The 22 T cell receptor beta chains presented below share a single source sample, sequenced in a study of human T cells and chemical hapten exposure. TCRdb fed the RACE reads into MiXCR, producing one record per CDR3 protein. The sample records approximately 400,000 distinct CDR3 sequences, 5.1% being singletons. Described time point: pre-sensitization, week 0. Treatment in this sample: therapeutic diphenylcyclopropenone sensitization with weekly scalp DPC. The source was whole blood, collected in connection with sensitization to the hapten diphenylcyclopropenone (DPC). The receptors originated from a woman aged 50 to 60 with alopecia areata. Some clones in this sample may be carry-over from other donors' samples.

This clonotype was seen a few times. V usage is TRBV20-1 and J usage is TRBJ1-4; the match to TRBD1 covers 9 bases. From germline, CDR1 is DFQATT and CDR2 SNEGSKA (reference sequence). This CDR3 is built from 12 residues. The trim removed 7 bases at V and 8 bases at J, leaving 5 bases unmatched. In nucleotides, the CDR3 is TGCAGTGTGGGACAGGGAGTGGAAAAACTGTTTTTT. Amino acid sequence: CSVGQGVEKLFF.

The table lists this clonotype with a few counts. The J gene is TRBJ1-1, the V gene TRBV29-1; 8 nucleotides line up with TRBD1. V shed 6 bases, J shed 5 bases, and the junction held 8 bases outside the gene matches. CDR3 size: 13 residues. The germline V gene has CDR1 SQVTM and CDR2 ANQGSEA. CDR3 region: CSVGNRGGTEAFF. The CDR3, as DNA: TGCAGCGTAGGTAACAGGGGGGGGACTGAAGCTTTCTTT. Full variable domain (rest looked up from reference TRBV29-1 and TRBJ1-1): SAVISQKPSRDICQRGTSLTIQCQVDSQVTMMFWYRQQPGQSLTLIATANQGSEATYESGFVIDKFPISRPNLTFSTLTVSNMSPEDSSIYLCSVGNRGGTEAFFGQGTRLTVV.

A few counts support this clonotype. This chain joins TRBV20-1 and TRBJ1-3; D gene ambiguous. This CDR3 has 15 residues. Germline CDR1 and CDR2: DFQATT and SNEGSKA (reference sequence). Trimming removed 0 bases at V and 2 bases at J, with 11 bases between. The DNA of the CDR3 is TGCAGTGCTAGAGAATCAGGAAGGACTGGAAACACCATATATTTT. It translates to CSARESGRTGNTIYF.

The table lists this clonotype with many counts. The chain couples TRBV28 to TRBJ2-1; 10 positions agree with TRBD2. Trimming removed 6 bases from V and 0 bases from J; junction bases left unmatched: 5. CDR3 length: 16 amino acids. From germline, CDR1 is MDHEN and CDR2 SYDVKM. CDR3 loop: CASRGSGGDSYNEQFF. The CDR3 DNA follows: TGTGCCAGCAGGGGAAGCGGGGGGGACTCCTACAATGAGCAGTTCTTC. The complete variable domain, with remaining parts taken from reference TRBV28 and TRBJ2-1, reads DVKVTQSSRYLVKRTGEKVFLECVQDMDHENMFWYRQDPGLGLRLIYFSYDVKMKEKGDIPEGYSVSREKKERFSLILESASTNQTSMYLCASRGSGGDSYNEQFFGPGTRLTVL.

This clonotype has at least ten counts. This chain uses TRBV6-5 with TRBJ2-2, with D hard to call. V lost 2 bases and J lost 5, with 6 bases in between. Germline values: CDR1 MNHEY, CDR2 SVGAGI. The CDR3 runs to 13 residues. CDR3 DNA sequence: TGTGCCAGCAGTTACGGGCGAACCGGGGAGCTGTTTTTT. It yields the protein CASSYGRTGELFF.

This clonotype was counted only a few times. The CDR3: CASSPVAGGSDPDTQYF. DNA of the CDR3: TGTGCCAGCAGCCCAGTAGCGGGAGGCTCTGACCCAGATACGCAGTATTTT. The V call is TRBV9, the J call TRBJ2-3, with 10 positions matching TRBD2. Germline-derived CDR1 and CDR2 are SGDLS and YYNGEE. The CDR3 is 17 amino acids. J lost 4 bases, V lost 4 bases, and 12 bases had no gene match.

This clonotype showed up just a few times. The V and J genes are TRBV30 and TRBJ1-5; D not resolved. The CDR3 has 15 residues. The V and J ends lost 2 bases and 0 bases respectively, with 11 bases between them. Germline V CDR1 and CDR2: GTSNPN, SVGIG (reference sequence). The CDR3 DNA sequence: TGTGCCTGGAGTCCAGTCGCTTCTAGCAATCAGCCCCAGCATTTT. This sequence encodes CAWSPVASSNQPQHF. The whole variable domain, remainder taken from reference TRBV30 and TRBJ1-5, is SQTIHQWPATLVQPVGSPLSLECTVEGTSNPNLYWYRQAAGRGLQLLFYSVGIGQISSEVPQNLSASRPQDRQFILSSKKLLLSDSGFYLCAWSPVASSNQPQHFGDGTRLSIL.

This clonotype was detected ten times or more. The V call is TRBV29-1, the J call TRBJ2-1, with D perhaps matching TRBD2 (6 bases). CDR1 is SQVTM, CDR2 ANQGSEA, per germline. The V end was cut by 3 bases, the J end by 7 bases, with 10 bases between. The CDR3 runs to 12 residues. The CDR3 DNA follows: TGCAGCGTTGAGGGCGGGGCGAATGAGCAGTTCTTC. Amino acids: CSVEGGANEQFF.

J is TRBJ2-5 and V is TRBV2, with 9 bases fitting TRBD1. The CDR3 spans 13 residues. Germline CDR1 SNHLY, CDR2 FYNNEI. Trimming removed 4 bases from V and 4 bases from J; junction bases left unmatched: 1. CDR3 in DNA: TGTGCCAGCAGTGGGGGACAGGGAGAGACCCAGTACTTC. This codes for CASSGGQGETQYF. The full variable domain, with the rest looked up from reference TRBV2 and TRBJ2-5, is EPEVTQTPSHQVTQMGQEVILRCVPISNHLYFYWYRQILGQKVEFLVSFYNNEISEKSEIFDDQFSVERPDGSNFTLKIRSTKLEDSAMYFCASSGGQGETQYFGPGTRLLVL.

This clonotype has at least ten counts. The DNA of the CDR3 is TGCGCCAGCAGCGTGGACAGGGTGAACACTGAAGCTTTCTTT. Translating it yields CASSVDRVNTEAFF. The chain employs TRBV5-1 and TRBJ1-1; 8 bases fit TRBD1. Germline V gene lookup returns CDR1 SGHRS and CDR2 YFSETQ. Trimming cost V 4 bases and J 0 bases; bases outside gene matches: 2. This CDR3 is built from 14 residues. Drawing the rest from reference TRBV5-1 and TRBJ1-1, the complete variable domain is KAGVTQTPRYLIKTRGQQVTLSCSPISGHRSVSWYQQTPGQGLQFLFEYFSETQRNKGNFPGRFSGRQFSNSRSEMNVSTLELGDSALYLCASSVDRVNTEAFFGQGTRLTVV.

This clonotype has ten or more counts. The CDR3 coding sequence is TGTGCCAGCAGCTTAGGCCTGGTCGGGCAGTTCTTC. The encoded protein is CASSLGLVGQFF. V usage is TRBV13 and J usage is TRBJ2-1, with D uncertain. The germline V gene encodes CDR1 PRHDT and CDR2 FYEKMQ (reference sequence). CDR3 length: 12 amino acids. Trimming left V 0 bases short and J 12 bases short, with 9 bases between.

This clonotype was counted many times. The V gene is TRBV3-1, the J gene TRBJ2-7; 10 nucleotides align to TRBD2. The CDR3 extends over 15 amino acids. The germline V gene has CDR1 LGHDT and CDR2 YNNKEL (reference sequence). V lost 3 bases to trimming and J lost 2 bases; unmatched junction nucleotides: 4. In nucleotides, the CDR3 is TGTGCCAGCAGCCACAGGACTAGCGGAACCTACGAGCAGTACTTC. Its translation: CASSHRTSGTYEQYF.

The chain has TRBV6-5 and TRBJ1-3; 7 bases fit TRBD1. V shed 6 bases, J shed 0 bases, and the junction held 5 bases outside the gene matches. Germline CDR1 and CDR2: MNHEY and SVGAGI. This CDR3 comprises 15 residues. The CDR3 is CASRSDRVSGNTIYF. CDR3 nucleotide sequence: TGTGCCAGCAGATCAGACAGGGTCTCTGGAAACACCATATATTTT.

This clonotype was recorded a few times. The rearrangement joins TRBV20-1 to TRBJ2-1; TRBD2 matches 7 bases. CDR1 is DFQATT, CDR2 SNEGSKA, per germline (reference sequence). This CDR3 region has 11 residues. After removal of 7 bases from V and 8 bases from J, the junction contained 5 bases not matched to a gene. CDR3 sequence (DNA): TGCAGTGGGGAGGGCACAGATGAGCAGTTCTTC. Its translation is CSGEGTDEQFF.

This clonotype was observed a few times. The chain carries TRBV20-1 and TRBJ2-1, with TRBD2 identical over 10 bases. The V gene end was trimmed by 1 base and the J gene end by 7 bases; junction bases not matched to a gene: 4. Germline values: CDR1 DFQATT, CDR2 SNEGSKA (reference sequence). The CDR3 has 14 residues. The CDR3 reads CSARVSGRENEQFF. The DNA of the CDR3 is TGCAGTGCTAGAGTAAGCGGGAGGGAGAATGAGCAGTTCTTC.

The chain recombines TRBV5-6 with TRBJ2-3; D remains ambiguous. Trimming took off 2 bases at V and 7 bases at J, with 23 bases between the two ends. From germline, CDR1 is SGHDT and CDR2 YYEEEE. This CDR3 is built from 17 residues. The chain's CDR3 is CASSLWTGNAPGYTQYF. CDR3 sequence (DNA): TGTGCCAGCAGCTTATGGACGGGCAATGCCCCCGGGTATACGCAGTATTTT. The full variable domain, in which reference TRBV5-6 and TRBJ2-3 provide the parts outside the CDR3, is DAGVTQSPTHLIKTRGQQVTLRCSPKSGHDTVSWYQQALGQGPQFIFQYYEEEERQRGNFPDRFSGHQFPNYSSELNVNALLLGDSALYLCASSLWTGNAPGYTQYFGPGTRLTVL.

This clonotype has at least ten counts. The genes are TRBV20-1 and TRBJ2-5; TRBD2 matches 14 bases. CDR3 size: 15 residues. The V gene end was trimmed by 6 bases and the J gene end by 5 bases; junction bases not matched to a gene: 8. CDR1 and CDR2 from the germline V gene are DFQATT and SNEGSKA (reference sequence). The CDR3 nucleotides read TGCAGTGCGGGCTCGACTAGCGGGAGGGGTGAGACCCAGTACTTC. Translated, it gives CSAGSTSGRGETQYF.

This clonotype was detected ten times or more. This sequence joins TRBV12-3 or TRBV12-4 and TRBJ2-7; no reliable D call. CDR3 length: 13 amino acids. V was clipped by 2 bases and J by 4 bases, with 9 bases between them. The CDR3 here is CASSLSNRYEQYF. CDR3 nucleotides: TGTGCCAGCAGTTTATCTAACCGATACGAGCAGTACTTC.

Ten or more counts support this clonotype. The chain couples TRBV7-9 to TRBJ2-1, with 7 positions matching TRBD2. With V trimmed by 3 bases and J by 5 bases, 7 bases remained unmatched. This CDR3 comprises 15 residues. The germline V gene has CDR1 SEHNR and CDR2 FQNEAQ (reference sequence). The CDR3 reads CASSLMSGGHNEQFF. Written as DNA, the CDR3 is TGTGCCAGCAGCTTGATGTCGGGGGGACACAATGAGCAGTTCTTC.

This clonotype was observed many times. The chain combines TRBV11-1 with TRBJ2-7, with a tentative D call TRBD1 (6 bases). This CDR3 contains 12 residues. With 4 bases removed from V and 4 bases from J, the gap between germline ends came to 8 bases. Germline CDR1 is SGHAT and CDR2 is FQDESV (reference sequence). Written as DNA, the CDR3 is TGTGCCAGCAGCTCGGACAGATACGAGCAGTACTTC. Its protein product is CASSSDRYEQYF.

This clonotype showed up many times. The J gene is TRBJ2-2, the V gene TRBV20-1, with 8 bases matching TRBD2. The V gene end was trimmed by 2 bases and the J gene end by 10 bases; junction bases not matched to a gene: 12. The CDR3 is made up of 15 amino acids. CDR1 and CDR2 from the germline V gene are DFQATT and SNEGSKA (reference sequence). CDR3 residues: CSARSGRGGSVELFF. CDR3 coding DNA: TGCAGTGCTAGAAGCGGGAGAGGAGGATCGGTGGAGCTGTTTTTT.

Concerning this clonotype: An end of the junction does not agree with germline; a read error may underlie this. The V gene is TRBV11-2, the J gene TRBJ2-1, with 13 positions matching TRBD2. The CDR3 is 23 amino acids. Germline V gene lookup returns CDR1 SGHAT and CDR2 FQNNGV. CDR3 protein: CASSLGLRGTGLAGLSSYDEQFF. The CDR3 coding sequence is TGTGCCAGCAGCTTAGGATTGAGGGGTACGGGACTAGCGGGATTAAGCTCCTACGATGAGCAGTTCTTC.